This passage covers 5 T cell receptor beta chains from one sample sequenced in a study of cytomegalovirus exposure and HLA in healthy donors. Use of 60 Vbeta and 13 Jbeta primers characterized the PCR. The assay was immunoSEQ multiplex PCR, and TCRdb's table has in-frame clones only and misses some. The repertoire holds about 59,000 clones, over 60% seen once, with 6.5% to 8.5% in the top ten. Sequencing was carried out using PBMCs. The receptors come from a man aged 25 to 45 in good health and CMV-seropositive.

The CDR3, as DNA: TGTGCCAGCAGTTTCATGTCTCAAGGGGATCCCTACGAGCAGTACTTC. Residues: CASSFMSQGDPYEQYF. The chain links TRBV28 to TRBJ2-7; D possibly corresponds to TRBD1 (5 bases). The CDR3 has 16 residues. V dropped 3 bases and J dropped 2 bases, with 17 bases sitting between them. Germline values: CDR1 MDHEN, CDR2 SYDVKM.

The chain carries TRBV4-2 and TRBJ1-3, with D possibly TRBD1 on 5 matching bases. V lost 0 bases and J lost 0, with 15 bases in between. The CDR3 contains 18 residues. Germline V CDR1 and CDR2: LGHNA, YNFKEQ. The CDR3 sequence is CASSQESGDSVSGNTIYF. The CDR3 DNA reads TGTGCCAGCAGCCAAGAATCGGGTGACAGCGTCTCTGGAAACACCATATATTTT.

The table lists this clone with a few counts. The V call is TRBV29-1, the J call TRBJ2-7; weak D call: TRBD1 (6 bases). CDR1 SQVTM and CDR2 ANQGSEA come from the germline V gene. This CDR3 region has 12 residues. Trimming cost V 6 bases and J 8 bases, with 17 bases left between them. CDR3 sequence: CSVTGTSTKQYF. The CDR3 nucleotides read TGCAGCGTGACCGGGACATCTACCAAGCAGTACTTC.

CDR3 loop: CASSLGGERSPLHF. The CDR3 region has the DNA TGTGCCAGCAGCTTAGGGGGGGAGCGCTCACCCCTCCACTTT. The rearrangement uses TRBV5-5 and TRBJ1-6, with a possible D match to TRBD1 (6 bases). The CDR3 loop spans 14 amino acids. Trimming cost V 2 bases and J 10 bases, with 13 bases left between them. Per the germline V gene, CDR1 is SGHKS and CDR2 is YYEKEE (reference sequence). Variable domain in full (rest from reference TRBV5-5 and TRBJ1-6): DAGVTQSPTHLIKTRGQQVTLRCSPISGHKSVSWYQQVLGQGPQFIFQYYEKEERGRGNFPDRFSARQFPNYSSELNVNALLLGDSALYLCASSLGGERSPLHFGNGTRLTVT.

The J gene is TRBJ1-5, the V gene TRBV29-1, with D possibly being TRBD1 (5 bases). The germline gives CDR1 SQVTM, CDR2 ANQGSEA. The CDR3 totals 13 residues. V shed 4 bases and J shed 4 bases, with 11 bases lying between them. CDR3 loop: CSVVVTVNQPQHF. DNA of the CDR3: TGCAGCGTTGTTGTGACAGTAAATCAGCCCCAGCATTTT.